The 7 T cell receptor beta chains below all came from one sample that was sequenced in a study of T-cell memory formation after mild COVID-19. TCRdb used MiXCR to reprocess the 5' RACE reads, holding one entry per CDR3 protein. The profile shows about 210,000 distinct CDR3 sequences, roughly 10% of them singletons. Sequencing was carried out using PBMCs or a T cell subset sorted from them (not recorded which). All receptors derive from a man younger than 35 who had mild COVID-19 (a few samples of this study predate the infection). Cell type and time point are not known.

This sequence joins TRBV6-2 or TRBV6-3 and TRBJ2-7, with D unresolved. Germline V gene sequence: CDR1 MNHEY, CDR2 SVGEGT. This CDR3 spans 14 amino acids. Trimming removed 2 bases from V and 2 bases from J, with 10 bases in between. The CDR3 sequence is CASSYLGGPYEQYF. The DNA for the CDR3 is TGTGCCAGCAGTTACCTGGGCGGACCCTACGAGCAGTACTTC.

The rearrangement links TRBV9 to TRBJ1-3; no reliable D call. Deletions cut 3 bases from V and 0 bases from J, with 10 bases between. The length of the CDR3 is 15 residues. Germline CDR1 and CDR2: SGDLS and YYNGEE. The CDR3 nucleotides read TGTGCCAGCAGCGCGACGAGCTACTCTGGAAACACCATATATTTT. Amino acid sequence: CASSATSYSGNTIYF.

This chain joins TRBV10-1 and TRBJ2-7, with D tentatively TRBD1 (6 bases). The V gene lost 6 bases and the J gene lost 5 bases, with 23 bases spanning the gap. Germline V lookup: CDR1 WNHNN, CDR2 SYGVQD (reference sequence). The CDR3 loop spans 16 amino acids. The CDR3 DNA sequence: TGCGCCAGCAGCCACCGGGACAAATACCCACGCGACGAGCAGTACTTC. This gives the protein CASSHRDKYPRDEQYF.

This chain links TRBV7-3 with TRBJ2-3, with TRBD2 matching 10 bases. Germline loops: CDR1 SGHTA, CDR2 FQGTGA. Trimming removed 5 bases from V and 0 bases from J; junction bases left unmatched: 8. This CDR3 has 17 residues. For the CDR3, the DNA is TGTGCCAGCAGCCGTTGGCTAGCGGGGGAGAGCACAGATACGCAGTATTTT. Its translation is CASSRWLAGESTDTQYF.

The chain employs TRBV7-8 and TRBJ1-2, with TRBD1 matching 7 bases. V gave up 7 bases and J gave up 4 bases; unmatched junction bases: 12. Germline CDR1 SGHVS, CDR2 FQNEAQ. This CDR3 is built from 15 residues. Here the CDR3 DNA reads TGTGCCAGCACCCAGGGGGAGGCCGAGGGCTATGGCTACACCTTC. Translating gives CASTQGEAEGYGYTF.

The V and J genes are TRBV3-1 and TRBJ1-3; a weak D match, TRBD1 (5 bases). The CDR3 sequence is 16 residues long. V was pared by 4 bases and J by 0 bases, with 13 bases between. From germline, CDR1 is LGHDT and CDR2 YNNKEL (reference sequence). CDR3 loop: CASSLPGDSSGNTIYF. The CDR3 nucleotides are TGTGCCAGCAGCCTCCCGGGCGACAGCTCTGGAAACACCATATATTTT.

This clonotype was found once. This sequence joins TRBV7-8 and TRBJ2-3; D unclear. V was clipped by 2 bases and J by 0 bases, with 9 bases between them. The CDR3 runs to 15 residues. Per the germline V gene, CDR1 is SGHVS and CDR2 is FQNEAQ. The CDR3 is CASSLLTPSTDTQYF. The CDR3 bases are TGTGCCAGCAGCTTATTGACCCCTAGCACAGATACGCAGTATTTT. The full variable domain, completed using reference TRBV7-8 and TRBJ2-3, is GAGVSQSPRYKVAKRGQDVALRCDPISGHVSLFWYQQALGQGPEFLTYFQNEAQLDKSGLPSDRFFAERPEGSVSTLKIQRTQQEDSAVYLCASSLLTPSTDTQYFGPGTRLTVL.